Listed here are 23 T cell receptor beta chains from one sample, sequenced in a study of OX40 agonist ivuxolimab in advanced cancers. This table comes from immunoSEQ multiplex PCR, and its TCRdb copy is limited to in-frame clones, with some not included. The sample yields tens of thousands of clones, 82% seen once. Sequencing was performed on CD4+ or CD8+ T cells sorted from blood, taken in a trial of the OX40 agonist ivuxolimab. All receptors come from an adult with an advanced solid tumor such as melanoma, head and neck, liver or kidney cancer.

The chain employs TRBV5-1 and TRBJ2-5; D is undetermined. CDR1 and CDR2 from the germline V gene are SGHRS and YFSETQ. V was cut by 0 bases and J by 5 bases, with 11 bases left in between. The CDR3 is 14 residues long. CDR3 residues: CASSLVVSKETQYF. The CDR3 DNA is TGCGCCAGCAGCTTGGTGGTTAGCAAGGAGACCCAGTACTTC. The full variable domain, completed using reference TRBV5-1 and TRBJ2-5, is KAGVTQTPRYLIKTRGQQVTLSCSPISGHRSVSWYQQTPGQGLQFLFEYFSETQRNKGNFPGRFSGRQFSNSRSEMNVSTLELGDSALYLCASSLVVSKETQYFGPGTRLLVL.

The chain recombines TRBV4-3 with TRBJ2-7; 9 bases line up with TRBD2. Germline CDR1 LGHNA, CDR2 YSLEER. The CDR3 contains 16 residues. J gave up 3 bases and V 0 bases, and 6 bases lay outside the gene matches. This CDR3 reads CASSQERAGGVYEQYF. The CDR3 coding sequence is TGCGCCAGCAGCCAAGAGAGAGCGGGAGGCGTCTACGAGCAGTACTTC.

The genes are TRBV4-1 and TRBJ1-5, with D unresolved. Deletions cut 0 bases from V and 1 base from J, with 10 bases between. CDR3 length: 16 residues. Germline-derived CDR1 and CDR2 are MGHRA and YSYEKL. DNA of the CDR3: TGCGCCAGCAGCCAAGAGTCCGGGCACAGCAATCAGCCCCAGCATTTT. It encodes CASSQESGHSNQPQHF.

The chain combines TRBV5-4 with TRBJ1-2; a weak D match, TRBD1 (5 bases). V lost 0 bases and J lost 8, with 17 bases in between. The CDR3 runs to 15 residues. Germline CDR1 is SGHNT and CDR2 is YYREEE (reference sequence). For the CDR3, the DNA is TGTGCCAGCAGCTTGGACCCCGGAGGGGTGAGAGGCTACACCTTC. Its translation is CASSLDPGGVRGYTF.

This clone occurred once. The rearrangement uses TRBV4-3 and TRBJ1-2; TRBD1 matches 8 bases. Per germline, CDR1 LGHNA and CDR2 YSLEER. J lost 3 bases, V lost 6 bases, and 15 bases had no gene match. The CDR3 has 17 amino acids. CDR3 sequence: CASSHGQGDKEDYGYTF. CDR3 in DNA: TGCGCCAGCAGTCACGGACAGGGAGATAAGGAGGACTATGGCTACACCTTC.

The chain recombines TRBV28 with TRBJ2-1; D is unclear. Trimming removed 4 bases at V and 15 bases at J, with 13 bases between. CDR1 is MDHEN, CDR2 SYDVKM, per germline. This CDR3 spans 11 amino acids. CDR3 in DNA: TGTGCCAGCAGTTCAACCAGGAATCCGTTCTTC. Translating gives CASSSTRNPFF.

The V gene is TRBV18, the J gene TRBJ1-2, with no clear D. V was pared by 2 bases and J by 5 bases, with 15 bases between. The CDR3 is made up of 15 amino acids. The germline V gene has CDR1 KGHSH and CDR2 LQKENI. CDR3 DNA sequence: TGTGCCAGCTCACCAAACTCTCCCACCCCGTATGGCTACACCTTC. Its translation is CASSPNSPTPYGYTF.

The J gene is TRBJ2-1, the V gene TRBV7-8; no reliable D call. Germline CDR1 SGHVS, CDR2 FQNEAQ. V lost 0 bases and J 9 bases, leaving 15 bases between the germline ends. The CDR3 consists of 15 residues. This CDR3 is CASSLALPLLFEQFF. The CDR3 DNA reads TGTGCCAGCAGCTTAGCTTTACCGCTCCTTTTTGAGCAGTTCTTC.

This rearrangement joins TRBV2 to TRBJ1-2; 9 bases fit TRBD1. The CDR3 covers 15 residues. Germline-derived CDR1 and CDR2 are SNHLY and FYNNEI. Losses at the gene ends were 6 bases for V and 4 bases for J; bases not matched to a gene: 9. DNA of the CDR3: TGTGCCAGCAGATATCGGACAGGGGAAGTCTATGGCTACACCTTC. Amino acid sequence: CASRYRTGEVYGYTF.

V usage is TRBV2 and J usage is TRBJ2-5, with no clear D. The CDR3 is made up of 11 amino acids. The germline CDR1 and CDR2 sequences are SNHLY and FYNNEI. The germline V and J ends were trimmed by 8 bases and 5 bases, with 9 bases remaining between them. The CDR3 bases are TGTGCCAGCCTCATCCGGGAGACCCAGTACTTC. Amino acid sequence: CASLIRETQYF.

The chain couples TRBV5-6 to TRBJ1-3; weak D call: TRBD1 (6 bases). V lost 1 base to trimming and J lost 2 bases, with 13 bases between them. Germline lookup yields CDR1 SGHDT and CDR2 YYEEEE. The CDR3 extends over 16 amino acids. As DNA, the CDR3 is TGTGCCAGCAGCTTGTCAGGGAAGGGGGCTGGAAACACCATATATTTT. The encoded protein is CASSLSGKGAGNTIYF.

This chain connects TRBV28 to TRBJ2-7; TRBD2 aligns across 7 bases. V shed 4 bases, J shed 0 bases, and the junction held 12 bases outside the gene matches. Germline assignment: CDR1 MDHEN and CDR2 SYDVKM. The length of the CDR3 is 17 residues. CDR3 sequence (DNA): TGTGCCAGCAGTTCATTCATACTAGCGTCTAACTCCTACGAGCAGTACTTC. This sequence encodes CASSSFILASNSYEQYF. Based on the CDR3 plus reference TRBV28 and TRBJ2-7, the full variable domain is DVKVTQSSRYLVKRTGEKVFLECVQDMDHENMFWYRQDPGLGLRLIYFSYDVKMKEKGDIPEGYSVSREKKERFSLILESASTNQTSMYLCASSSFILASNSYEQYFGPGTRLTVT.

V gene TRBV29-1 combines with J gene TRBJ2-7; D unresolved. V was pared by 6 bases and J by 3 bases, with 15 bases between. The CDR3 contains 13 residues. From germline, CDR1 is SQVTM and CDR2 ANQGSEA. This CDR3 reads CSVRSPIGYEQYF. The CDR3 bases are TGCAGCGTGAGGTCCCCAATAGGCTACGAGCAGTACTTC.

Only a few counts were recorded for this clone. The rearrangement uses TRBV28 and TRBJ2-7; D gene uncertain. Germline CDR1 is MDHEN and CDR2 is SYDVKM. Trimming took 7 bases from V and 7 from J, leaving 14 bases between them. There are 12 residues in the CDR3. This CDR3 reads CASTSRLREQYF. In DNA, the CDR3 is TGTGCCAGCACCTCCCGACTTAGGGAGCAGTACTTC.

The chain has TRBV5-4 and TRBJ2-5; TRBD2 matches 9 bases. The V gene end was trimmed by 4 bases and the J gene end by 5 bases; junction bases not matched to a gene: 12. CDR1 is SGHNT and CDR2 is YYREEE in the germline V gene (reference sequence). The CDR3 covers 16 residues. The CDR3 loop reads CASSRKTSAGGETQYF. The CDR3 DNA follows: TGTGCCAGCAGCCGGAAGACTAGCGCGGGGGGGGAGACCCAGTACTTC.

The chain links TRBV5-6 to TRBJ2-7; D is unclear. The CDR3 extends over 13 amino acids. CDR1 and CDR2 (germline): SGHDT, YYEEEE. V lost 1 base and J 4 bases, leaving 9 bases between the germline ends. CDR3 amino acids: CASSLFPEYEQYV. The CDR3 DNA follows: TGTGCCAGCAGCTTGTTCCCCGAGTACGAGCAGTACGTC.

Written as DNA, the CDR3 is TGTGCCAGCAGTTTGGGGAGGGATGAAAAACTGTTTTTT. Protein: CASSLGRDEKLFF. The J gene is TRBJ1-4, the V gene TRBV28; D gene ambiguous. Per the germline V gene, CDR1 is MDHEN and CDR2 is SYDVKM. The CDR3 is 13 amino acids. Trimming took off 3 bases at V and 6 bases at J, with 8 bases between the two ends.

This chain uses TRBV27 with TRBJ1-1; tentative D call: TRBD1 (6 bases). Germline values: CDR1 MNHEY, CDR2 SMNVEV (reference sequence). This CDR3 spans 16 amino acids. V was trimmed by 6 bases and J by 0 bases, leaving 17 bases between them. CDR3 coding DNA: TGTGCCAGCAGAACAATGTCCGGGACACTGAACACTGAAGCTTTCTTT. Translating gives CASRTMSGTLNTEAFF.

This chain uses TRBV9 with TRBJ2-3; D is tentatively TRBD1 or TRBD2 (5 bases each). Per the germline V gene, CDR1 is SGDLS and CDR2 is YYNGEE. V was trimmed by 4 bases and J by 5 bases, leaving 14 bases between them. The CDR3 totals 14 residues. CDR3 region: CASSPGQGEDTQYF. The CDR3, as DNA: TGTGCCAGCAGCCCCGGCCAGGGAGAAGATACGCAGTATTTT.

This sequence joins TRBV7-2 and TRBJ2-1; D unclear. This CDR3 has 13 residues. Looked up from germline, CDR1 is SGHTA and CDR2 is FQGNSA. Trimming cost V 1 base and J 8 bases, with 9 bases left between them. CDR3 amino acids: CASSLDGYDEQFF. In DNA, the CDR3 is TGTGCCAGCAGCTTAGATGGTTACGATGAGCAGTTCTTC.

This clone is judged medium-sized. The chain combines TRBV6-1 with TRBJ1-1; 8 positions match TRBD1. The CDR3 is 15 amino acids. Germline CDR1 and CDR2: MNHNS and SASEGT. After removal of 2 bases from V and 5 bases from J, the junction contained 7 bases not matched to a gene. The CDR3 reads CASSEPGQGRTEAFF. The DNA for the CDR3 is TGTGCCAGCAGTGAACCAGGACAGGGAAGGACTGAAGCTTTCTTT.

The chain couples TRBV4-2 to TRBJ2-1; 9 bases map to TRBD2. Germline V gives CDR1 LGHNA, CDR2 YNFKEQ. The CDR3 is 17 amino acids. V shed 0 bases, J shed 8 bases, and the junction held 11 bases outside the gene matches. The DNA of the CDR3 is TGTGCCAGCAGCCAAGATCCGGCGGGAGGGCCGGGTTATGAGCAGTTCTTC. It encodes CASSQDPAGGPGYEQFF.

The chain has TRBV11-1 and TRBJ1-1; tentatively, D is TRBD1 (6 bases). The CDR3 contains 11 residues. CDR1 is SGHAT and CDR2 is FQDESV in the germline V gene (reference sequence). V gave up 8 bases and J gave up 11 bases, with 15 bases separating them. The CDR3 DNA reads TGTGCCAGCCGCGGAGGGGGGTCCGCTTTCTTT. As protein: CASRGGGSAFF.